The 19 T cell receptor beta chains below come from one sample, sequenced in a study of T-cell reconstitution after alpha-beta-depleted transplantation in children. This sample's TCRbeta library carried unique molecular identifier barcodes. TCRdb re-derived calls from the PCR reads in MiXCR, one entry per CDR3 protein. The table has 670,000 or so distinct CDR3 sequences, over 10% seen once. The sequenced sample was PBMCs, obtained before TCRalphabeta/CD19-depleted stem cell transplant. The receptors derive from a girl aged 2 to 9 with congenital amegakaryocytic thrombocytopenia, due to receive a stem cell transplant.

This clonotype was observed at least ten times. The chain has TRBV5-1 and TRBJ1-2; tentative D call: TRBD1 (6 bases). The length of the CDR3 is 14 residues. V lost 2 bases and J lost 6, with 14 bases in between. CDR1 and CDR2 (germline): SGHRS, YFSETQ. The CDR3 bases are TGCGCCAGCAGCTTCTCAGGGGCGGTCAATGGCTACACCTTC. Protein product: CASSFSGAVNGYTF.

The chain recombines TRBV28 with TRBJ1-1; maybe TRBD1 (6 bases). The V end lost 8 bases, the J end lost 4 bases, and 17 bases lay between the germline ends. CDR3 length: 14 amino acids. Per germline, CDR1 MDHEN and CDR2 SYDVKM. The CDR3 DNA is TGTGCCAGCTTTCCCCAGGGGAGACGCACTGAAGCTTTCTTT. This gives the protein CASFPQGRRTEAFF.

This clonotype showed up many times. The rearrangement uses TRBV28 and TRBJ1-1; maybe TRBD1 (6 bases). Deletions cut 4 bases from V and 6 bases from J, with 15 bases between. The CDR3 spans 14 residues. Germline-derived CDR1 and CDR2 are MDHEN and SYDVKM. The DNA for the CDR3 is TGTGCCAGCAGTTCCCCGGGGGCAGTCGCTGAAGCTTTCTTT. It is translated as CASSSPGAVAEAFF.

V usage is TRBV5-1 and J usage is TRBJ2-3; 10 nucleotides agree with TRBD1. The trim removed 2 bases at V and 4 bases at J, leaving 4 bases unmatched. Germline CDR1 reads SGHRS; CDR2 reads YFSETQ. This CDR3 has 15 amino acids. The CDR3 bases are TGCGCCAGCAGCTTCGGGACAGGGGATCCAGATACGCAGTATTTT. It codes for CASSFGTGDPDTQYF.

This clonotype has only a few counts. The chain couples TRBV5-1 to TRBJ2-1; D perhaps matches TRBD2 (6 bases). CDR3 length equals 17 residues. V was trimmed by 1 base and J by 4 bases, leaving 18 bases between them. Germline-derived CDR1 and CDR2 are SGHRS and YFSETQ. In DNA, the CDR3 is TGCGCCAGCAGCTTGAGGAGACGTAGCGGAGATTACAATGAGCAGTTCTTC. Protein: CASSLRRRSGDYNEQFF.

The CDR3 protein is CSAREGAPNTEAFF. CDR3 sequence (DNA): TGCAGTGCTAGGGAGGGAGCCCCGAACACTGAAGCTTTCTTT. The genes are TRBV20-1 and TRBJ1-1, with D unresolved. The CDR3 is made up of 14 amino acids. V was clipped by 3 bases and J by 1 base, with 12 bases between them. Germline loops: CDR1 DFQATT, CDR2 SNEGSKA (reference sequence).

The genes are TRBV7-2 and TRBJ2-1; D is perhaps TRBD2 (6 bases). The ends were cut back, 5 bases at V and 3 bases at J, with 17 bases in the middle. Germline loops: CDR1 SGHTA, CDR2 FQGNSA. This CDR3 is 16 amino acids long. CDR3 protein: CASSKGFDSGYNEQFF. The CDR3 DNA sequence: TGTGCCAGCAGCAAAGGGTTTGATAGCGGCTACAATGAGCAGTTCTTC.

At least ten counts were recorded for this clonotype. This sequence joins TRBV12-3 or TRBV12-4 and TRBJ1-1, with D hard to call. The CDR3 contains 12 residues. Deletions cut 0 bases from V and 7 bases from J, with 6 bases between. CDR3 protein: CASSLARGEAFF. The CDR3 coding sequence is TGTGCCAGCAGTTTAGCGCGAGGTGAAGCTTTCTTT.

The sample holds many counts of this clonotype. V and J are TRBV10-3 and TRBJ2-2, with 11 bases that match TRBD2. Germline V gene data show CDR1 as ENHRY and CDR2 as SYGVKD. Unmatched junction bases numbered 6, after V lost 2 bases and J lost 7 bases. The CDR3 consists of 16 residues. The CDR3 protein is CAISETSGSLNGELFF. Here the CDR3 DNA reads TGTGCCATCAGTGAGACTAGCGGGAGTCTGAACGGGGAGCTGTTTTTT.

This clonotype was seen only a few times. This sequence joins TRBV6-1 and TRBJ1-6; 9 nucleotides line up with TRBD1. CDR1 and CDR2 (germline): MNHNS, SASEGT. J was trimmed by 8 bases and V by 1 base; bases with no gene match: 6. The CDR3 has 16 amino acids. CDR3 sequence: CASSEDPGQGYSPLHF. The CDR3 nucleotides are TGTGCCAGCAGTGAAGACCCGGGACAGGGTTATTCACCCCTCCACTTT.

This clonotype was counted at least ten times. V and J are TRBV4-1 and TRBJ1-2, with D unresolved. V lost 5 bases and J 3 bases, leaving 10 bases between the germline ends. The CDR3 is 13 residues long. Germline CDR1 is MGHRA and CDR2 is YSYEKL. CDR3: CASSLDGYYGYTF. Written as DNA, the CDR3 is TGCGCCAGCAGCTTGGACGGTTACTATGGCTACACCTTC.

This clonotype was observed at least ten times. The rearrangement links TRBV7-8 to TRBJ2-5; D ambiguous. The CDR3 extends over 13 amino acids. Germline CDR1 and CDR2: SGHVS and FQNEAQ. Trimming removed 3 bases at V and 5 bases at J, with 10 bases between. The CDR3 DNA reads TGTGCCAGCAGCTTTCAGGATCGGGAGACCCAGTACTTC. Translation: CASSFQDRETQYF.

Points on this clonotype: A much larger clone differs by one base, so this may be a read error. J is TRBJ2-7 and V is TRBV20-1; D is possibly TRBD2 (6 bases). The germline V and J ends were trimmed by 0 bases and 0 bases, with 15 bases remaining between them. There are 16 residues in the CDR3. CDR1 and CDR2 (germline): DFQATT, SNEGSKA (reference sequence). The CDR3 DNA follows: TGCAGTGCTAGAGATAAGCGGGTTTCGGGCTCCTACGAGCAGTACTTC. It encodes CSARDKRVSGSYEQYF.

A few counts support this clonotype. This sequence joins TRBV4-1 and TRBJ2-2; possibly TRBD1 for D (6 bases). From germline, CDR1 is MGHRA and CDR2 YSYEKL. This CDR3 comprises 13 residues. The V gene lost 1 base and the J gene lost 6 bases, with 6 bases spanning the gap. CDR3 protein: CASSQGQAGELFF. The CDR3 DNA is TGCGCCAGCAGCCAAGGACAGGCCGGGGAGCTGTTTTTT.

Concerning this clonotype itself: At one end, the junction sequence differs from germline, possibly due to a read error. This chain links TRBV7-6 with TRBJ2-1; tentatively, D is TRBD2 (5 bases). This CDR3 is 15 amino acids long. Germline V gives CDR1 SGHVS, CDR2 FNYEAQ. The CDR3 sequence is CASSFYSESYNEHFF. The CDR3 nucleotides read TGTGCCAGCAGCTTCTATAGCGAGTCCTACAATGAGCATTTCTTC.

A note on this clonotype: A much larger clonotype is one base distant, so this may be a read error. The chain couples TRBV20-1 to TRBJ2-3; D is possibly TRBD2 (6 bases). Germline CDR1 reads DFQATT; CDR2 reads SNEGSKA (reference sequence). This CDR3 contains 15 residues. With 5 bases removed from V and 4 bases from J, the gap between germline ends came to 19 bases. CDR3 sequence (DNA): TGCAGTGCTTGGGGCGGGGAGAGCAATCCAGATACGCAGTATTTT. This encodes CSAWGGESNPDTQYF.

Ten or more counts support this clonotype. This sequence joins TRBV5-5 and TRBJ2-7; D remains unclear. This CDR3 region has 17 residues. V was pared by 4 bases and J by 2 bases, with 22 bases between. From germline, CDR1 is SGHKS and CDR2 YYEKEE (reference sequence). The CDR3 DNA sequence: TGTGCCAGCAGCCCTTCCCTACCCTCGACGGCAGCCTACGAGCAGTACTTC. Protein sequence: CASSPSLPSTAAYEQYF.

In its sample, this clonotype was seen many times. The V call is TRBV12-3 or TRBV12-4, the J call TRBJ2-1, with no clear D. V was shortened by 3 bases and J by 0 bases, with 6 bases between the two germline ends. CDR3 length: 14 residues. The CDR3 bases are TGTGCCAGCAGTTTCAGGCTCTCCTACAATGAGCAGTTCTTC. Its translation is CASSFRLSYNEQFF.

V is TRBV12-3 or TRBV12-4 and J is TRBJ1-1, with D unresolved. V lost 7 bases, J lost 3 bases, and 15 bases lay in between. CDR3 size: 14 residues. CDR3 loop: CASIPPLQDTEAFF. The CDR3 DNA is TGTGCCAGCATTCCGCCCCTACAAGACACTGAAGCTTTCTTT.